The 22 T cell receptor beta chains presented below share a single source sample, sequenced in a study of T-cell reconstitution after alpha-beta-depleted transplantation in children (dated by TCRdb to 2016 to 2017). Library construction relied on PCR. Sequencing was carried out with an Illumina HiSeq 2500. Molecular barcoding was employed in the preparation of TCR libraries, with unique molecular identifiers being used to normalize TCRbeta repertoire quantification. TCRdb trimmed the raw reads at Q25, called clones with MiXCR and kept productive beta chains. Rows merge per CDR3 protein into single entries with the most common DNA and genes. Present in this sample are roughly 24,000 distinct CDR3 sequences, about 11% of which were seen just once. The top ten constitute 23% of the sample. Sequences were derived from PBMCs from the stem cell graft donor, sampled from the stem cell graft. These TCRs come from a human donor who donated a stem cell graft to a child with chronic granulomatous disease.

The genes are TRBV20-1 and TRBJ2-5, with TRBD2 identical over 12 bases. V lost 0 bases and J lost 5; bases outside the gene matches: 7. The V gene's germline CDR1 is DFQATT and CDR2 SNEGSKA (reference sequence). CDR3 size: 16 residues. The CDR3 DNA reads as TGCAGTGCTAGAGATTCTAGCGGGGGGGCCGGGGAGACCCAGTACTTC. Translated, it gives CSARDSSGGAGETQYF.

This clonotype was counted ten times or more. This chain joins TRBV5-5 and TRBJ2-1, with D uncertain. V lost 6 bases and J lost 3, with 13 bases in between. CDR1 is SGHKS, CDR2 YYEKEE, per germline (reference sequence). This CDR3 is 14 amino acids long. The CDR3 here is CASTFSGSYNEQFF. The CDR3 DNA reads TGTGCCAGCACCTTCTCAGGTAGCTACAATGAGCAGTTCTTC.

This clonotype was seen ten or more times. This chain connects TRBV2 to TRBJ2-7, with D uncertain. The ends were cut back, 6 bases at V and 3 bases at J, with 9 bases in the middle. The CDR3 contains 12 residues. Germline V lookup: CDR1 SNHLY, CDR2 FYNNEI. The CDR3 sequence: CASRGSYYEQYF. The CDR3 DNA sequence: TGTGCCAGCAGGGGCAGTTACTACGAGCAGTACTTC.

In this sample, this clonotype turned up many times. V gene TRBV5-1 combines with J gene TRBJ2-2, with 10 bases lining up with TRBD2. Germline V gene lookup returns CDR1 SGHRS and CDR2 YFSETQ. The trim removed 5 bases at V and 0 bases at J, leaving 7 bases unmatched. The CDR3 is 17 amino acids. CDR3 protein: CASRDTSGAANTGELFF. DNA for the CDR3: TGCGCCAGCAGGGACACTAGCGGGGCCGCGAACACCGGGGAGCTGTTTTTT.

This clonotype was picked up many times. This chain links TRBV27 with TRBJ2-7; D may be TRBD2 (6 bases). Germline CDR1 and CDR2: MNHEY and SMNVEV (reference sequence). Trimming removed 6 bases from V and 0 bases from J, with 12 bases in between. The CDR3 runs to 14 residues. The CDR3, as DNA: TGTGCCAGCAGACTCGGGGGTAGCTCCTACGAGCAGTACTTC. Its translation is CASRLGGSSYEQYF.

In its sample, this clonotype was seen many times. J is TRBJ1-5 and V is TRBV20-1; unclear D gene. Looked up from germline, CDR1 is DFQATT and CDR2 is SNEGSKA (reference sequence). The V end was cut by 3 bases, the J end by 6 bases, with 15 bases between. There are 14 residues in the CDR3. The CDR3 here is CSASGNIGSQPQHF. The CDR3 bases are TGCAGTGCTAGCGGGAACATCGGGAGTCAGCCCCAGCATTTT.

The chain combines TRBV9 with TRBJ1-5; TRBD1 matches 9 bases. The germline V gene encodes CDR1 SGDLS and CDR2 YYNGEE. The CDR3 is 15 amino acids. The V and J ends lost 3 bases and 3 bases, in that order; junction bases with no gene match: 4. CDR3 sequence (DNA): TGTGCCAGCAGCGGAGGGACAGGGCACAATCAGCCCCAGCATTTT. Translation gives CASSGGTGHNQPQHF.

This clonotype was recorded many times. DNA of the CDR3: TGCGCCAGCAGGCATTGGTTTGGCTACAATGAGCAGTTCTTC. It codes for CASRHWFGYNEQFF. The rearrangement links TRBV4-3 to TRBJ2-1; D gene unclear. CDR3 length: 14 residues. The germline V gene has CDR1 LGHNA and CDR2 YSLEER. V was trimmed by 6 bases and J by 3 bases, leaving 12 bases between them.

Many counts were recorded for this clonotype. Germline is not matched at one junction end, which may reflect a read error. The CDR3 reads CASSVDRGDNEQFF. Written as DNA, the CDR3 is TGTGCTAGCAGTGTGGACAGGGGGGACAATGAGCAGTTCTTC. The chain recombines TRBV7-7 with TRBJ2-1; 10 bases align to TRBD1. The germline gives CDR1 SSHAT, CDR2 FNYEAQ (reference sequence). The CDR3 covers 14 residues.

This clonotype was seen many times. The CDR3 is CASSPRLAGVGEQYF. In DNA form, the CDR3 reads TGTGCCAGCAGCCCCCGACTAGCGGGGGTCGGTGAGCAGTACTTC. V and J are TRBV9 and TRBJ2-7, with 12 bases aligning to TRBD2. The CDR3 runs 15 residues. The germline V gene encodes CDR1 SGDLS and CDR2 YYNGEE. V was pared by 4 bases and J by 7 bases, with 9 bases of the junction left unmatched.

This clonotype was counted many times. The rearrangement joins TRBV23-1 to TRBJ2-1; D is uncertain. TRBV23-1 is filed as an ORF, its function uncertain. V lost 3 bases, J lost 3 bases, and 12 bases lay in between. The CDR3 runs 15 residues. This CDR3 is CASSHSLPLYNEQFF. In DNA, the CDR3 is TGCGCCAGCAGTCACTCGCTACCCCTCTACAATGAGCAGTTCTTC.

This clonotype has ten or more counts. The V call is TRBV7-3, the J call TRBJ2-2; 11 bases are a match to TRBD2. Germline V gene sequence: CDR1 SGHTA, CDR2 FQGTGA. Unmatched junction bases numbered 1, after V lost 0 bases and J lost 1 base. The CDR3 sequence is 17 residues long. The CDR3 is CASSLTLAGGNTGELFF. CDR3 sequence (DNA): TGTGCCAGCAGCTTAACCCTAGCGGGAGGGAACACCGGGGAGCTGTTTTTT. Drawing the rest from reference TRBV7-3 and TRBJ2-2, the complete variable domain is GAGVSQTPSNKVTEKGKYVELRCDPISGHTALYWYRQSLGQGPEFLIYFQGTGAADDSGLPNDRFFAVRPEGSVSTLKIQRTERGDSAVYLCASSLTLAGGNTGELFFGEGSRLTVL.

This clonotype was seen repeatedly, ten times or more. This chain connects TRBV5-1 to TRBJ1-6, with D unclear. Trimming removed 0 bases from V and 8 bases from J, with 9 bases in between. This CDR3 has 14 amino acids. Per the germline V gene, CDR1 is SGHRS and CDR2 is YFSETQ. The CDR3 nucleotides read TGCGCCAGCAGCTTGGCCGAGGGAGATTCACCCCTCCACTTT. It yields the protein CASSLAEGDSPLHF.

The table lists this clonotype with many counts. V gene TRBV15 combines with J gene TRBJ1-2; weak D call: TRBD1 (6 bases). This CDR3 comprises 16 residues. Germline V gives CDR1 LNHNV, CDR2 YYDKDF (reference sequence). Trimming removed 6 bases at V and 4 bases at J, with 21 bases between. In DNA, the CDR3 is TGTGCCACCAGTCCCGAGCACAGGGAATATGTCTATGGCTACACCTTC. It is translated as CATSPEHREYVYGYTF. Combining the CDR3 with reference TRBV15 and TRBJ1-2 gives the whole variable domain DAMVIQNPRYQVTQFGKPVTLSCSQTLNHNVMYWYQQKSSQAPKLLFHYYDKDFNNEADTPDNFQSRRPNTSFCFLDIRSPGLGDTAMYLCATSPEHREYVYGYTFGSGTRLTVV.

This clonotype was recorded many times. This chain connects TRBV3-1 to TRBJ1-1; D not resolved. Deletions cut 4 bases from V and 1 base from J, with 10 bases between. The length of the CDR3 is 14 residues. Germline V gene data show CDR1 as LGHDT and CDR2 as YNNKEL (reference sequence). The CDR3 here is CASSLKVRNTEAFF. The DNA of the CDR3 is TGTGCCAGCAGCCTTAAGGTCAGGAACACTGAAGCTTTCTTT.

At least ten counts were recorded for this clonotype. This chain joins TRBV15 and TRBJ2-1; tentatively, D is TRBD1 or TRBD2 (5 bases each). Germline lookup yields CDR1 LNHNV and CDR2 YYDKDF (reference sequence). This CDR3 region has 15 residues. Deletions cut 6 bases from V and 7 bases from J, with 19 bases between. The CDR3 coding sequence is TGTGCCACCAGGGTAGAGCTCGACAGACTAAATGAGCAGTTCTTC. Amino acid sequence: CATRVELDRLNEQFF.

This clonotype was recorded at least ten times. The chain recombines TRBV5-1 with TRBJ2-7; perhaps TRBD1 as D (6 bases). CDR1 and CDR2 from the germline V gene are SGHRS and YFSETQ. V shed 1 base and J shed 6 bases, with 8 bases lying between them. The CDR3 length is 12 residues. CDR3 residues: CASSLTGPEQYF. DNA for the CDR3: TGCGCCAGCAGCTTGACAGGGCCCGAGCAGTACTTC. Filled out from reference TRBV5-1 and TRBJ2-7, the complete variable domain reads KAGVTQTPRYLIKTRGQQVTLSCSPISGHRSVSWYQQTPGQGLQFLFEYFSETQRNKGNFPGRFSGRQFSNSRSEMNVSTLELGDSALYLCASSLTGPEQYFGPGTRLTVT.

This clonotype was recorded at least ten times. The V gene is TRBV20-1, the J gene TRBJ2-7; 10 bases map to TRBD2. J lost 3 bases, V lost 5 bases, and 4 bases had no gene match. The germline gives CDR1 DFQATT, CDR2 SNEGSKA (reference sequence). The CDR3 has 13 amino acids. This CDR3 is CSAQTSGLYEQYF. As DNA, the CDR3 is TGCAGTGCTCAGACTAGCGGGCTCTACGAGCAGTACTTC.

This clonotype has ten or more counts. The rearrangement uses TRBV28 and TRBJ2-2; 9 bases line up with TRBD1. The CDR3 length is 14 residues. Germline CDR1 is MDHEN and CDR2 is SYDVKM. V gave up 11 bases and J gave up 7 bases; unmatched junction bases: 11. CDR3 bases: TGTGCCGTCCAGGGGGACAGGGAGCACGGGGAGCTGTTTTTT. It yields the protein CAVQGDREHGELFF.

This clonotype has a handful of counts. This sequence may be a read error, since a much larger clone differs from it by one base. Written as DNA, the CDR3 is TGTGCCAGCAGCCCGGGAGGGACTGGGGCCAACGGCCTGACTTTC. This sequence encodes CASSPGGTGANGLTF. The genes are TRBV7-2 and TRBJ2-6; 8 bases are shared with TRBD2. CDR1 SGHTA and CDR2 FQGNSA come from the germline V gene. This CDR3 is 15 amino acids long.

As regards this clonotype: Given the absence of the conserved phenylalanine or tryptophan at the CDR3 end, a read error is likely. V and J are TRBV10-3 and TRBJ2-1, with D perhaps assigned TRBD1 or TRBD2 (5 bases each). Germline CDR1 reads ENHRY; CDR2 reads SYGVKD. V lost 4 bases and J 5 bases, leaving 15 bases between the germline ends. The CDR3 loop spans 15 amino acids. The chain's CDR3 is CAISALPGPDNEQFL. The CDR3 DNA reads TGTGCCATCAGTGCTCTACCGGGGCCTGACAATGAGCAGTTCTTG.

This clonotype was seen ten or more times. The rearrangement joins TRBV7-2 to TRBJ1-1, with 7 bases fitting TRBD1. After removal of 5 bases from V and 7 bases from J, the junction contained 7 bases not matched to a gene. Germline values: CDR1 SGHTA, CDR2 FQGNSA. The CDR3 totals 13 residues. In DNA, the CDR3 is TGTGCCAGCAGCCTCAAGGGGGCGGTTGAAGCTTTCTTT. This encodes CASSLKGAVEAFF.